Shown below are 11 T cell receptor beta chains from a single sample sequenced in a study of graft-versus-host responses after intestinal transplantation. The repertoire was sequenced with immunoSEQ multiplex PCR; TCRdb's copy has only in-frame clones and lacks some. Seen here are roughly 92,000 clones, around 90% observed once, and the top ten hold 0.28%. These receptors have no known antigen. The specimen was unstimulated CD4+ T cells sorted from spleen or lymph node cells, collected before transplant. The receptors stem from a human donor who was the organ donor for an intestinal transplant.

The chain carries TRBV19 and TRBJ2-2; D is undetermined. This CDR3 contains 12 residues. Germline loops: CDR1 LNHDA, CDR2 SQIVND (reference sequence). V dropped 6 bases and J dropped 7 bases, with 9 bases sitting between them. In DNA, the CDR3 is TGTGCCAGTAGCTCTACGGTCGGGGAGCTGTTTTTT. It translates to CASSSTVGELFF.

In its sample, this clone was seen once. The CDR3 sequence is CASSEQGPNRGADTQYF. CDR3 nucleotide sequence: TGTGCCAGCAGTGAACAAGGCCCCAACCGGGGGGCAGATACGCAGTATTTT. The genes are TRBV6-1 and TRBJ2-3; 7 positions agree with TRBD2. This CDR3 has 17 amino acids. Trimming removed 2 bases from V and 4 bases from J; junction bases left unmatched: 12. Germline V CDR1 and CDR2: MNHNS, SASEGT.

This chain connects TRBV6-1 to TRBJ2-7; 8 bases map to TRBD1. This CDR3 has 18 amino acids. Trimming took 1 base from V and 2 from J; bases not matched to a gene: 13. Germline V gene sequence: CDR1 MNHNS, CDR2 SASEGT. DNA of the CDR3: TGTGCCAGCAGTGAAGGTTTCAGGGGGCCGTCAGGCCCCTACGAGCAGTACTTC. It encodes CASSEGFRGPSGPYEQYF.

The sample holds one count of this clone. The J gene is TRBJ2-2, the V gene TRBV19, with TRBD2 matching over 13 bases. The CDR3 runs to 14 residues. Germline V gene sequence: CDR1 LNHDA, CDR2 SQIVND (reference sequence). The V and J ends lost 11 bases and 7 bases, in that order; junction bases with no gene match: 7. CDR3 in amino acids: CASTSGGRSGELFF. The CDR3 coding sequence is TGTGCCTCGACTAGCGGGGGGAGAAGCGGGGAGCTGTTTTTT. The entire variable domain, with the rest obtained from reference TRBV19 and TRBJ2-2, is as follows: DGGITQSPKYLFRKEGQNVTLSCEQNLNHDAMYWYRQDPGQGLRLIYYSQIVNDFQKGDIAEGYSVSREKKESFPLTVTSAQKNPTAFYLCASTSGGRSGELFFGEGSRLTVL.

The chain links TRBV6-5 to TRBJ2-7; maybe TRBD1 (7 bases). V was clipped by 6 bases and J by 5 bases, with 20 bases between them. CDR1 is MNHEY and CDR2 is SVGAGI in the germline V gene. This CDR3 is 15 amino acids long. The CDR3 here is CASRRPSGGKNEQYF. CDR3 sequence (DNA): TGTGCCAGCAGACGACCCTCAGGGGGGAAGAACGAGCAGTACTTC.

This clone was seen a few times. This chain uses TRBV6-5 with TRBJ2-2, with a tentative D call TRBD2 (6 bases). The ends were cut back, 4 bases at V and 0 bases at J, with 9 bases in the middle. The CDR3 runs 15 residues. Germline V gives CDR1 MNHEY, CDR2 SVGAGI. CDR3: CASSWLASNTGELFF. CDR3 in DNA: TGTGCCAGCAGTTGGCTAGCGTCGAACACCGGGGAGCTGTTTTTT.

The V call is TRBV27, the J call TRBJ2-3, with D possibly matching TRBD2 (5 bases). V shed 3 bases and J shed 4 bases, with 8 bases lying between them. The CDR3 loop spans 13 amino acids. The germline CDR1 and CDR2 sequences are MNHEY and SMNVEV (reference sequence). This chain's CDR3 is CASSFGVPDTQYF. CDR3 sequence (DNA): TGTGCCAGCAGTTTCGGGGTCCCAGATACGCAGTATTTT.

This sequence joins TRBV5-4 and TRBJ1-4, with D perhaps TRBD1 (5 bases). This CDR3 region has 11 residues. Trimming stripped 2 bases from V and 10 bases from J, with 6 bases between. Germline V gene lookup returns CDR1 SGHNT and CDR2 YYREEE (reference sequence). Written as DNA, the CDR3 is TGTGCCAGCAGCTTCGGGGGAAAACTGTTTTTT. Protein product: CASSFGGKLFF.

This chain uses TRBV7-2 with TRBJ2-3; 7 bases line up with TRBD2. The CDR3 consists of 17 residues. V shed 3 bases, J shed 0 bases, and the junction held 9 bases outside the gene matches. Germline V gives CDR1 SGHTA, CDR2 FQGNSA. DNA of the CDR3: TGTGCCAGCAGCTTTCGGCCTAGCGGAACTAGCACAGATACGCAGTATTTT. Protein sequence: CASSFRPSGTSTDTQYF.

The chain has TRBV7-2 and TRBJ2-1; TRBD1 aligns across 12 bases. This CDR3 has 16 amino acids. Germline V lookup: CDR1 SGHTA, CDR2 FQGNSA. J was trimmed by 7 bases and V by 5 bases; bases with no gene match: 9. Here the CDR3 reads CASSPLGTGGRNEQFF. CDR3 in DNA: TGTGCCAGCAGCCCCCTGGGGACAGGGGGCCGAAATGAGCAGTTCTTC. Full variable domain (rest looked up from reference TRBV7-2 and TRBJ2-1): GAGVSQSPSNKVTEKGKDVELRCDPISGHTALYWYRQSLGQGLEFLIYFQGNSAPDKSGLPSDRFSAERTGGSVSTLTIQRTQQEDSAVYLCASSPLGTGGRNEQFFGPGTRLTVL.

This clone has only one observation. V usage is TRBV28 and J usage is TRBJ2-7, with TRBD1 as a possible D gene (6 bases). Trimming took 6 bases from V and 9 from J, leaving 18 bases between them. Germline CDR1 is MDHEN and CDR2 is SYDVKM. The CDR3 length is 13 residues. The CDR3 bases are TGTGCCAGCAGACCGGACAGCCCCCTAGGGCAGTACTTC. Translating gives CASRPDSPLGQYF.